Listed here are 32 T cell receptor beta chains from one sample, sequenced in a study of blood T cell repertoires in COVID-19. The repertoire was sequenced with immunoSEQ multiplex PCR; TCRdb's copy has only in-frame clones and lacks some. The sample consists of 170,000 or so clones, about 89% of them appearing once. The sample consisted of peripheral blood. These receptors were obtained from a man between 18 and 29 years old who had recovered from COVID-19.

The genes are TRBV27 and TRBJ2-1; D uncertain. CDR1 and CDR2 from the germline V gene are MNHEY and SMNVEV (reference sequence). The CDR3 has 17 residues. The V and J ends lost 5 bases and 4 bases respectively, with 21 bases between them. The CDR3 coding sequence is TGTGCCAGCAGTCCCTCGTCCAGGAATCCGATATACAATGAGCAGTTCTTC. This sequence encodes CASSPSSRNPIYNEQFF.

The rearrangement joins TRBV5-4 to TRBJ2-6; perhaps TRBD2 as D (5 bases). The CDR3 is 15 residues long. Per the germline V gene, CDR1 is SGHNT and CDR2 is YYREEE (reference sequence). Between the trimmed V and J ends, which lost 0 bases and 2 bases, there was a span of 6 bases. The CDR3 region is CASSLVGAGANVLTF. The CDR3 DNA follows: TGTGCCAGCAGCTTGGTCGGGGCTGGGGCCAACGTCCTGACTTTC.

On this clone: Relative to the germline gene, one junction end is altered; a read error may explain this. The rearrangement uses TRBV5-1 and TRBJ1-6; D call uncertain. Germline CDR1 SGHRS, CDR2 YFSETQ. The CDR3 runs to 13 residues. The CDR3 DNA follows: TGCGCCAGCAGCTATGACCGGGATTCACCCTTCCACTTT. This gives the protein CASSYDRDSPFHF.

This clone has only one observation. The chain recombines TRBV18 with TRBJ1-4; D remains unclear. Germline CDR1 is KGHSH and CDR2 is LQKENI. V was trimmed by 6 bases and J by 2 bases, leaving 16 bases between them. The CDR3 extends over 16 amino acids. CDR3 sequence: CASSTGIVRTNEKLFF. In nucleotides, the CDR3 is TGTGCCAGCTCCACGGGGATAGTGAGGACTAATGAAAAACTGTTTTTT.

The J gene is TRBJ2-7, the V gene TRBV11-2, with TRBD2 identical over 8 bases. The germline CDR1 and CDR2 sequences are SGHAT and FQNNGV. The CDR3 length is 12 residues. J gave up 6 bases and V 5 bases, and 3 bases lay outside the gene matches. The CDR3 DNA reads as TGTGCCAGCAGCCAAGGGACTAGCGAGCAGTACTTC. Amino acid sequence: CASSQGTSEQYF.

The chain links TRBV5-4 to TRBJ2-1, with 13 bases matching TRBD2. The ends lost 0 bases at V and 7 bases at J; junction bases unmatched: 4. Germline V gene lookup returns CDR1 SGHNT and CDR2 YYREEE (reference sequence). The CDR3 is 16 residues long. The CDR3 here is CASSLEGLAGRNEQFF. CDR3 DNA: TGTGCCAGCAGCTTGGAGGGACTAGCGGGAAGAAATGAGCAGTTCTTC.

This chain connects TRBV6-2 or TRBV6-3 to TRBJ1-1; no clear D gene. V was trimmed by 4 bases and J by 4 bases, leaving 13 bases between them. The length of the CDR3 is 14 residues. CDR1 is MNHEY, CDR2 SVGEGT, per germline. CDR3 in DNA: TGTGCCAGCAGTTCAGGTCCGCTTGGCACTGAAGCTTTCTTT. It encodes CASSSGPLGTEAFF.

CDR3 in amino acids: CASSLGSGSRDEQFF. The CDR3 DNA sequence: TGTGCCAGCAGTTTAGGTAGCGGGAGCCGAGATGAGCAGTTCTTC. V and J are TRBV27 and TRBJ2-1; TRBD2 matches 9 bases. The CDR3 consists of 15 residues. CDR1 and CDR2 from the germline V gene are MNHEY and SMNVEV (reference sequence). The J segment lost 8 bases and the V segment lost 2 bases, leaving 7 bases of the junction unmatched.

This chain connects TRBV18 to TRBJ2-1; 8 bases are a match to TRBD2. This CDR3 spans 13 amino acids. Trimming removed 3 bases from V and 7 bases from J; junction bases left unmatched: 2. Germline V gene lookup returns CDR1 KGHSH and CDR2 LQKENI. CDR3 DNA: TGTGCCAGCTCACCCGGGACTAGAAATGAGCAGTTCTTC. Translation: CASSPGTRNEQFF.

The J gene is TRBJ1-2, the V gene TRBV29-1; 7 nucleotides align to TRBD1. CDR3 length: 14 amino acids. Germline V CDR1 and CDR2: SQVTM, ANQGSEA. The trim removed 6 bases at V and 0 bases at J, leaving 7 bases unmatched. The chain's CDR3 is CSVIPGQSNYGYTF. The CDR3 coding sequence is TGCAGCGTGATACCGGGACAGTCTAACTATGGCTACACCTTC.

J is TRBJ2-6 and V is TRBV6-6; TRBD1 matches at 9 bases. CDR1 and CDR2 from the germline V gene are MNHNY and SVGAGI (reference sequence). Losses at the gene ends were 6 bases for V and 0 bases for J; bases not matched to a gene: 12. The CDR3 contains 19 residues. CDR3 coding DNA: TGTGCCAGCAGCCGACGTGGACAGGGGACCAGCTCTGGGGCCAACGTCCTGACTTTC. This encodes CASSRRGQGTSSGANVLTF.

The V gene is TRBV6-5, the J gene TRBJ2-7; D ambiguous. CDR1 and CDR2 from the germline V gene are MNHEY and SVGAGI. Trimming took 6 bases from V and 2 from J, leaving 5 bases between them. The CDR3 totals 11 residues. The CDR3 protein is CASSGPYEQYF. The CDR3 bases are TGTGCCAGCAGCGGTCCCTACGAGCAGTACTTC.

Concerning this clone: One junction end does not reproduce the germline sequence, and a read error may be involved. This chain's CDR3 is CASSLSKGTPQVF. CDR3 DNA sequence: TGTGCCAGCAGTTTATCGAAGGGGACTCCGCAGGTCTTC. The chain joins TRBV27 to TRBJ2-1, with a tentative D call TRBD2 (6 bases). Germline loops: CDR1 MNHEY, CDR2 SMNVEV (reference sequence). CDR3 length: 13 amino acids.

V usage is TRBV6-4 and J usage is TRBJ2-1, with a possible D match to TRBD2 (6 bases). CDR1 and CDR2 from the germline V gene are MRHNA and SNTAGT. Trimming removed 8 bases at V and 12 bases at J, with 20 bases between. The CDR3 covers 13 residues. The CDR3 reads CASRGTGDTVQFF. The CDR3 nucleotides are TGTGCCAGCCGAGGGACGGGAGACACGGTGCAGTTCTTC.

This chain's CDR3 is CASSQGGQALYGYTF. The CDR3 DNA reads as TGCGCCAGCAGCCAAGGGGGACAGGCCCTGTATGGCTACACCTTC. This chain connects TRBV4-3 to TRBJ1-2, with TRBD1 matching over 8 bases. The germline CDR1 and CDR2 sequences are LGHNA and YSLEER. The CDR3 sequence is 15 residues long. Losses at the gene ends were 1 base for V and 5 bases for J; bases not matched to a gene: 6.

The chain uses TRBV28 and TRBJ2-7, with TRBD2 identical over 8 bases. CDR1 MDHEN and CDR2 SYDVKM come from the germline V gene. The V gene end was trimmed by 4 bases and the J gene end by 3 bases; junction bases not matched to a gene: 5. This CDR3 has 14 amino acids. CDR3 nucleotides: TGTGCCAGCAGTTCCGGGACTAGACACTACGAGCAGTACTTC. Its protein is CASSSGTRHYEQYF.

This clone was seen just once. V gene TRBV28 combines with J gene TRBJ2-3; 7 bases agree with TRBD1. The CDR3 covers 14 residues. Germline CDR1 and CDR2: MDHEN and SYDVKM. The trim removed 8 bases at V and 2 bases at J, leaving 7 bases unmatched. The CDR3 DNA reads TGTGCCAGCCTCCAGGGGGTCCACACAGATACGCAGTATTTT. Protein sequence: CASLQGVHTDTQYF. The variable domain in full, completed from reference TRBV28 and TRBJ2-3, reads DVKVTQSSRYLVKRTGEKVFLECVQDMDHENMFWYRQDPGLGLRLIYFSYDVKMKEKGDIPEGYSVSREKKERFSLILESASTNQTSMYLCASLQGVHTDTQYFGPGTRLTVL.

The chain combines TRBV5-4 with TRBJ2-7; tentatively, D is TRBD2 (5 bases). Germline values: CDR1 SGHNT, CDR2 YYREEE (reference sequence). V lost 3 bases and J 2 bases, leaving 15 bases between the germline ends. CDR3 length: 15 residues. The CDR3 reads CASSSGDRGPYEQYF. The CDR3 bases are TGTGCCAGCAGCTCGGGCGACCGAGGGCCCTACGAGCAGTACTTC.

The chain combines TRBV10-3 with TRBJ1-2, with D possibly matching TRBD1 (5 bases). Trimming took off 6 bases at V and 6 bases at J, with 14 bases between the two ends. This CDR3 has 13 amino acids. Per the germline V gene, CDR1 is ENHRY and CDR2 is SYGVKD. CDR3 sequence reads: CAIRQGVADGYTF. CDR3 nucleotide sequence: TGTGCCATCAGACAAGGGGTTGCGGATGGCTACACCTTC.

V usage is TRBV11-2 and J usage is TRBJ1-2; 9 nucleotides agree with TRBD1. J gave up 4 bases and V 5 bases, and 5 bases lay outside the gene matches. Germline V lookup: CDR1 SGHAT, CDR2 FQNNGV. CDR3 size: 14 residues. CDR3 nucleotide sequence: TGTGCCAGCAGCCCGGGACAGGGCTTCTATGGCTACACCTTC. It translates to CASSPGQGFYGYTF.

This chain joins TRBV3-1 (or the pseudogene TRBV3-2) and TRBJ2-7; the match to TRBD2 covers 14 bases. CDR1 LGHDT and CDR2 YNNKEL come from the germline V gene (reference sequence). The CDR3 totals 15 residues. The V gene end was trimmed by 2 bases and the J gene end by 6 bases; junction bases not matched to a gene: 3. In DNA form, the CDR3 reads TGTGCCAGCAGCCAAAGGACTAGCGGGAGGTTCGAGCAGTACTTC. Translation gives CASSQRTSGRFEQYF.

The chain employs TRBV6-5 and TRBJ1-1; no definite D call. V was cut by 7 bases and J by 8 bases, with 17 bases left in between. CDR1 and CDR2 from the germline V gene are MNHEY and SVGAGI. The CDR3 length is 13 residues. CDR3 sequence reads: CASTNEGRREAFF. The CDR3 bases are TGTGCCAGCACTAATGAGGGCCGCAGAGAAGCTTTCTTT.

In its sample, this clone was seen once. The J gene is TRBJ2-7, the V gene TRBV4-3; the D gene is possibly TRBD1 (6 bases). V shed 0 bases and J shed 2 bases, with 14 bases lying between them. Germline CDR1 is LGHNA and CDR2 is YSLEER. This CDR3 comprises 16 residues. The CDR3 nucleotides are TGCGCCAGCAGCCAAGATTCGCGAGGGGGTACCTACGAGCAGTACTTC. Its translation: CASSQDSRGGTYEQYF.

This clone was counted a few times. The CDR3 DNA is TGTGCCAGTAGTGACTCCGGACAGGCCTACAATGAGCAGTTCTTC. Encoded protein: CASSDSGQAYNEQFF. The J gene is TRBJ2-1, the V gene TRBV19, with TRBD1 identical over 7 bases. The CDR3 consists of 15 residues. V lost 5 bases, J lost 2 bases, and 6 bases stayed unmatched. The germline gives CDR1 LNHDA, CDR2 SQIVND (reference sequence).

This chain links TRBV2 with TRBJ1-6; D gene ambiguous. Germline CDR1 SNHLY, CDR2 FYNNEI. The CDR3 sequence is 15 residues long. Trimming cost V 0 bases and J 7 bases, with 10 bases left between them. The CDR3 region has the DNA TGTGCCAGCAGTGAAGCGGTAGCCCTAAATTCACCCCTCCACTTT. Translated: CASSEAVALNSPLHF.

This clone was seen once. The J gene is TRBJ2-7, the V gene TRBV14; 7 bases agree with TRBD2. Germline V lookup: CDR1 SGHDN, CDR2 FVKESK. The length of the CDR3 is 15 residues. V lost 5 bases to trimming and J lost 5 bases; unmatched junction nucleotides: 12. DNA of the CDR3: TGTGCCAGCAGCTTCGGACTAGTGCTTGGAAACGAGCAGTACTTC. Translated, it gives CASSFGLVLGNEQYF.

The chain combines TRBV9 with TRBJ2-7, with a possible D match to TRBD1 (6 bases). Germline CDR1 and CDR2: SGDLS and YYNGEE. The CDR3 consists of 15 residues. The V end was cut by 2 bases, the J end by 2 bases, with 14 bases between. CDR3 bases: TGTGCCAGCAGCGTTAAGACAGGAACCCCCTACGAGCAGTACTTC. It specifies CASSVKTGTPYEQYF.

The V call is TRBV7-3, the J call TRBJ2-1, with 7 bases aligning to TRBD2. This CDR3 is 15 amino acids long. J lost 7 bases, V lost 5 bases, and 11 bases had no gene match. In germline, CDR1 is SGHTA, CDR2 FQGTGA. CDR3 bases: TGTGCCAGCAGCACGCACACTAGCGAGAGGAATGAGCAGTTCTTC. Translated, it gives CASSTHTSERNEQFF.

In its sample, this clone was seen a few times. CDR3: CASSSPPSGSYEQYF. CDR3 nucleotide sequence: TGTGCCAGCAGCTCCCCGCCTAGCGGGAGTTACGAGCAGTACTTC. The chain uses TRBV7-2 and TRBJ2-7; 10 positions match TRBD2. Per the germline V gene, CDR1 is SGHTA and CDR2 is FQGNSA. CDR3 length equals 15 residues. With 4 bases clipped from V and 4 bases from J, the junction kept 7 bases outside the gene matches.

This chain connects TRBV29-1 to TRBJ2-3; TRBD1 aligns across 7 bases. The junction had 7 bases not matched to a gene; V was cut back by 6 bases and J by 1 base. The CDR3 length is 14 residues. The germline V gene encodes CDR1 SQVTM and CDR2 ANQGSEA. CDR3 amino acids: CSVRPGQRTDTQYF. In DNA form, the CDR3 reads TGCAGCGTGAGGCCGGGACAGCGCACAGATACGCAGTATTTT.

The rearrangement joins TRBV29-1 to TRBJ1-1; D gene uncertain. Germline assignment: CDR1 SQVTM and CDR2 ANQGSEA. This CDR3 spans 13 amino acids. Trimming pared 2 bases from V and 4 bases from J, leaving 11 bases between. The CDR3 loop reads CSVERERGTEAFF. In nucleotides, the CDR3 is TGCAGCGTTGAAAGGGAGCGGGGCACTGAAGCTTTCTTT.

The chain carries TRBV6-5 and TRBJ2-7, with D maybe TRBD2 (5 bases). The CDR3 spans 13 residues. V was cut by 1 base and J by 6 bases, with 10 bases left in between. Germline-derived CDR1 and CDR2 are MNHEY and SVGAGI. CDR3 nucleotides: TGTGCCAGCAGTTACTACGAGGGAGCCGAGCAGTACTTC. Translating it yields CASSYYEGAEQYF.